This TCR beta chain was sequenced in a study of blood T cells in healthy people across ages. This clonotype was observed once. Germline V gene lookup returns CDR1 SGHRS and CDR2 YFSETQ. The CDR3 length is 10 residues. Primed by a sample-barcoded 5' primer and a J-beta primer mix, a second PCR proceeded for about 6 to 12 cycles. Each cDNA molecule was tagged by a template-switch adaptor with 12 random nucleotides. One entry per CDR3 protein results from TCRdb running MiXCR on the 5' RACE reads. The sample includes around 800,000 distinct CDR3 sequences, under 45% of them seen just once. J is TRBJ1-2 and V is TRBV5-1; weak D call: TRBD1 (6 bases). What was sequenced was blood. The TCR sequence derives from a man aged 55 to 69 in good health. The CDR3 reads CQSGAGGYTF. CDR3 sequence (DNA): TGCCAATCGGGGGCAGGTGGCTACACCTTC.